This T cell receptor (beta chain) was retrieved from a study of blood T cell repertoires in COVID-19. Clones were read by immunoSEQ multiplex PCR, and TCRdb kept only the in-frame ones, dropping some. The data show about 120,000 clones, approximately 74% seen once. In germline, CDR1 is LGHDT, CDR2 YNNKEL (reference sequence). CDR3 length: 13 residues. V dropped 1 base and J dropped 15 bases, with 16 bases sitting between them. This clonotype was obtained from a man between 60 and 70 years old with acute or convalescent COVID-19. J is TRBJ2-1 and V is TRBV3-1 (or the pseudogene TRBV3-2); D is perhaps TRBD2 (6 bases). The specimen was peripheral blood. The CDR3 protein is CASSQAPGTLPFF. The CDR3 nucleotides read TGTGCCAGCAGCCAAGCCCCCGGGACTCTTCCGTTCTTC.